The text below deals with one T cell receptor beta chain. Clones were sequenced by immunoSEQ multiplex PCR, and TCRdb holds only the in-frame ones, with some missing. The repertoire has more than 300,000 clones, roughly four fifths of them found once; the top ten carry roughly 5.1%. This specimen comes from a study of blood T cell repertoires in COVID-19. Study background: COVID-19 samples, acute and convalescent, were from the United States, Italy and Spain.

J was trimmed by 8 bases and V by 9 bases; bases with no gene match: 12. This CDR3 comprises 14 residues. CDR1 and CDR2 (germline): MGHDK, SYGVNS. The TCR comes from a woman between 45 and 60 years old who had recovered from COVID-19. The source material was PBMCs or T cells enriched from blood (not recorded which). The chain is built from TRBV25-1 and TRBJ1-1; TRBD1 agrees at 10 bases. The CDR3 sequence: CASVTGQGLPEAFF. The DNA of the CDR3 is TGTGCCAGTGTGACGGGACAGGGGTTGCCCGAAGCTTTCTTT. The variable domain in full, completed from reference TRBV25-1 and TRBJ1-1, reads EADIYQTPRYLVIGTGKKITLECSQTMGHDKMYWYQQDPGMELHLIHYSYGVNSTEKGDLSSESTVSRIRTEHFPLTLESARPSHTSQYLCASVTGQGLPEAFFGQGTRLTVV.